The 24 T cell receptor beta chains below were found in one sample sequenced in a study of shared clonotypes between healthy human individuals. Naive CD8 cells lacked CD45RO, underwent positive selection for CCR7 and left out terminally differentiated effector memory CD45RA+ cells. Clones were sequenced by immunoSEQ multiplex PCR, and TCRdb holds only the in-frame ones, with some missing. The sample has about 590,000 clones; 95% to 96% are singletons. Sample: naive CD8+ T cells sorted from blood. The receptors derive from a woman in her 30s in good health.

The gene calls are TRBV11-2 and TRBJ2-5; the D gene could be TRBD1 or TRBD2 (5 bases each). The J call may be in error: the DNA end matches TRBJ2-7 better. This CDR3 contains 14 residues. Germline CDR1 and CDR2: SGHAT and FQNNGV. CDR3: CASSFPGPLYEQYF. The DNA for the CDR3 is TGTGCCAGCAGCTTTCCGGGACCACTCTACGAGCAGTACTTC.

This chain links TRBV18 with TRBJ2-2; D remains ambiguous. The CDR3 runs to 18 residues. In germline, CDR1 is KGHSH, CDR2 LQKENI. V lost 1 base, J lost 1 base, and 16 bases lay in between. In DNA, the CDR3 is TGTGCCAGCTCACCACGAGCTCTTGGCTTCCTGAACACCGGGGAGCTGTTTTTT. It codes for CASSPRALGFLNTGELFF.

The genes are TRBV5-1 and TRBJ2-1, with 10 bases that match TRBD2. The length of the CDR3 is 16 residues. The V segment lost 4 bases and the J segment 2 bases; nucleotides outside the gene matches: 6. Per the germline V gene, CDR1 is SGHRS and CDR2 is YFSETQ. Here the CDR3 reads CASSPTGLAAYNEQFF. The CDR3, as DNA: TGCGCCAGCAGCCCTACTGGACTAGCGGCCTACAATGAGCAGTTCTTC. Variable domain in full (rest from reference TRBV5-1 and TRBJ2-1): KAGVTQTPRYLIKTRGQQVTLSCSPISGHRSVSWYQQTPGQGLQFLFEYFSETQRNKGNFPGRFSGRQFSNSRSEMNVSTLELGDSALYLCASSPTGLAAYNEQFFGPGTRLTVL.

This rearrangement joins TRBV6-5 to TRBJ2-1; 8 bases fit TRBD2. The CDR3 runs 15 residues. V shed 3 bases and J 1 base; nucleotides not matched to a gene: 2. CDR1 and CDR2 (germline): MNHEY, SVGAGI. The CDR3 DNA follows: TGTGCCAGCAGTTATAGCGGGGCATCCTACAATGAGCAGTTCTTC. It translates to CASSYSGASYNEQFF.

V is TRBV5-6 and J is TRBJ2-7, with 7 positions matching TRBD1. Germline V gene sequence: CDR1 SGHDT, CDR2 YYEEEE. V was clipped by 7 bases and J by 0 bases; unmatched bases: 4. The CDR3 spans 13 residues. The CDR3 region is CASGDRDSYEQYF. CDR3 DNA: TGTGCCAGCGGAGACAGGGACTCCTACGAGCAGTACTTC.

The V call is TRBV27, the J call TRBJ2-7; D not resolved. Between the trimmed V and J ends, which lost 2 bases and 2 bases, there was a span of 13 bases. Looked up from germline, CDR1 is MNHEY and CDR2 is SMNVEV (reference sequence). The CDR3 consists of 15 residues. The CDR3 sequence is CASSLRAAPTYEQYF. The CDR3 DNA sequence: TGTGCCAGCAGTTTAAGGGCAGCCCCCACCTACGAGCAGTACTTC.

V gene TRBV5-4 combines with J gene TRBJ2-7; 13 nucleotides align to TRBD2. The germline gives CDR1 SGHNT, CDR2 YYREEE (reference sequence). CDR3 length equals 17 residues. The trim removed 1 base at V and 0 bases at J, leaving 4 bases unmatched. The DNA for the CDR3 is TGTGCCAGCAGCTTGCTACTAGCGGGAGGGTTCTCCTACGAGCAGTACTTC. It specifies CASSLLLAGGFSYEQYF.

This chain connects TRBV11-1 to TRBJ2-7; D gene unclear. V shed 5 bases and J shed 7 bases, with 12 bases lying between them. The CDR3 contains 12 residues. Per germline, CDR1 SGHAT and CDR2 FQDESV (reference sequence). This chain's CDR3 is CASSAELYEQYF. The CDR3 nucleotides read TGTGCCAGCAGCGCCGAGCTCTATGAGCAGTACTTC.

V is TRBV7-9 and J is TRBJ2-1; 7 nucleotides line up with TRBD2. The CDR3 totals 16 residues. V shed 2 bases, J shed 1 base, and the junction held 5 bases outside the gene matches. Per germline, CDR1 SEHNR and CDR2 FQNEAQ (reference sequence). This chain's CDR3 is CASSLMWEGSYNEQFF. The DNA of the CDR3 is TGTGCCAGCAGCTTAATGTGGGAGGGTTCCTACAATGAGCAGTTCTTC.

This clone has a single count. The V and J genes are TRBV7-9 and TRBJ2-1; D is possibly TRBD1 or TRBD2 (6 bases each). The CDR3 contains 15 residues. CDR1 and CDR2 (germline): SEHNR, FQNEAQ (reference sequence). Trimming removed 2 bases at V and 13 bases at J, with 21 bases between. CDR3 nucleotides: TGTGCCAGCAGCTTATTTATCAGTTCGGGCGGGACACAGTTCTTC. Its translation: CASSLFISSGGTQFF.

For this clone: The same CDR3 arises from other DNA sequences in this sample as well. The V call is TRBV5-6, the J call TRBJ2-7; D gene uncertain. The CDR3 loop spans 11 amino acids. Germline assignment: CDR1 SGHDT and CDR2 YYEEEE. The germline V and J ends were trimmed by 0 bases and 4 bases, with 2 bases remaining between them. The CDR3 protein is CASSLGYEQYF. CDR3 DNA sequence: TGTGCCAGCAGCTTGGGGTACGAGCAGTACTTC.

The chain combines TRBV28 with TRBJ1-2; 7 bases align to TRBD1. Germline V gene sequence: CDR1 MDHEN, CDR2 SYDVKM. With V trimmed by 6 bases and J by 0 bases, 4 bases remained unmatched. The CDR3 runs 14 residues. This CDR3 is CASRPGQTNYGYTF. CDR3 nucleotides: TGTGCCAGCAGACCGGGACAGACTAACTATGGCTACACCTTC.

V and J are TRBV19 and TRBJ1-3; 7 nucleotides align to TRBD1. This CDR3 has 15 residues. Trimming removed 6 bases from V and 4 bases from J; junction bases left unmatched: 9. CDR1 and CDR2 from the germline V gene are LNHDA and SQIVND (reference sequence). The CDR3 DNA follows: TGTGCCAGTAGGAGGGGGCTCCGGCAAGGAAACACCATATATTTT. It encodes CASRRGLRQGNTIYF.

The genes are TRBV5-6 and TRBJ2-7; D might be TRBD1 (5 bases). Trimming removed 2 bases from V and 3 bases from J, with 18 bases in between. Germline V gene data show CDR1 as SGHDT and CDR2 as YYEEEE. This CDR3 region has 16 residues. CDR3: CASSFPTAGKGYEQYF. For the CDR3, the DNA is TGTGCCAGCAGCTTTCCCACCGCAGGGAAAGGCTACGAGCAGTACTTC.

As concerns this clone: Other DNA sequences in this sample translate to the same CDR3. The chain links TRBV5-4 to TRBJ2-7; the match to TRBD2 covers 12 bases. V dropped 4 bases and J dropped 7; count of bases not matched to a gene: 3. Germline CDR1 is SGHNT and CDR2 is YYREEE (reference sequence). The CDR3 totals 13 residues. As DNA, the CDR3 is TGTGCCAGCAGCCCGGGACTAGCGGGTGAGCAGTACTTC. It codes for CASSPGLAGEQYF. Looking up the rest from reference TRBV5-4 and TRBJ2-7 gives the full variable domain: ETGVTQSPTHLIKTRGQQVTLRCSSQSGHNTVSWYQQALGQGPQFIFQYYREEENGRGNFPPRFSGLQFPNYSSELNVNALELDDSALYLCASSPGLAGEQYFGPGTRLTVT.

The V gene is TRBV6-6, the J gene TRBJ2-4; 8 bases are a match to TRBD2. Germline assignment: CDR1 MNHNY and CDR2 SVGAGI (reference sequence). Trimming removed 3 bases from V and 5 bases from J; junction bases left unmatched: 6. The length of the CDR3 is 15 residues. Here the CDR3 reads CASSYGLAGQNIQYF. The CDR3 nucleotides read TGTGCCAGCAGTTATGGGCTAGCGGGCCAAAACATTCAGTACTTC.

This CDR3 reads CASSLRGETQYF. The CDR3 coding sequence is TGTGCCAGCAGTCTAAGGGGAGAGACCCAGTACTTC. The chain recombines TRBV5-6 with TRBJ2-5; TRBD1 might be the D (5 bases). Germline V CDR1 and CDR2: SGHDT, YYEEEE. The V gene lost 5 bases and the J gene lost 4 bases, with 9 bases spanning the gap. The CDR3 length is 12 residues. The full variable domain, completed using reference TRBV5-6 and TRBJ2-5, is DAGVTQSPTHLIKTRGQQVTLRCSPKSGHDTVSWYQQALGQGPQFIFQYYEEEERQRGNFPDRFSGHQFPNYSSELNVNALLLGDSALYLCASSLRGETQYFGPGTRLLVL.

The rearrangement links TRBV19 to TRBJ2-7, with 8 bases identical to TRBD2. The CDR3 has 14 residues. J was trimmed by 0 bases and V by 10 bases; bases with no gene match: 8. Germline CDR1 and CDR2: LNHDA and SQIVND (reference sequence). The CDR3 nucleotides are TGTGCCACGGGCGGGGGGCAGAACTCCTACGAGCAGTACTTC. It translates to CATGGGQNSYEQYF.

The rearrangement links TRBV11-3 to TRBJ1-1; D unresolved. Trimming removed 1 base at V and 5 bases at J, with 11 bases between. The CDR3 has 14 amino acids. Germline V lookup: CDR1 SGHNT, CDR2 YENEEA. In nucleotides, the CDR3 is TGTGCCAGCAGCTTAGCGCTTGGGGAGACTGAAGCTTTCTTT. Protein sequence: CASSLALGETEAFF.

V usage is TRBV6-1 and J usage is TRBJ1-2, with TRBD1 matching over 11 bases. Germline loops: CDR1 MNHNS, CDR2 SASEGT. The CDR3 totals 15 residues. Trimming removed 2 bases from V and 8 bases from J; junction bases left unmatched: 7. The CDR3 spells CASSETGQGAYGYTF. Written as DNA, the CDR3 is TGTGCCAGCAGTGAAACCGGACAGGGGGCGTACGGCTACACCTTC.

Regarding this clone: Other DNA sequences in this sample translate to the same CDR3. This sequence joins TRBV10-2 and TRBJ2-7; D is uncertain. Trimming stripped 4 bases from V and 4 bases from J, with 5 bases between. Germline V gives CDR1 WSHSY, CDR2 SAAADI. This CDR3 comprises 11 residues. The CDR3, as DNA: TGCGCCAGCAGTGGGGGTTACGAGCAGTACTTC. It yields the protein CASSGGYEQYF.

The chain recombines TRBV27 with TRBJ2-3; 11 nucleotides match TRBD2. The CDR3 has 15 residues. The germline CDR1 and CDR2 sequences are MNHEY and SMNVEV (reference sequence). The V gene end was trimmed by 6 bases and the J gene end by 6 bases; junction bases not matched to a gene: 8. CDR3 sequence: CASSRTSGPMDTQYF. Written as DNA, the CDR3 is TGTGCCAGCAGCCGGACTAGCGGGCCCATGGATACGCAGTATTTT.

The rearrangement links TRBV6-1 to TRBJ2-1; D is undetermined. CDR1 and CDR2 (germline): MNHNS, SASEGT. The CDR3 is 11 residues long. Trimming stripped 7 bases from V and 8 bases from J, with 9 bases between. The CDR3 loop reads CASMAIDEQFF. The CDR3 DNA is TGTGCCAGCATGGCGATCGATGAGCAGTTCTTC.

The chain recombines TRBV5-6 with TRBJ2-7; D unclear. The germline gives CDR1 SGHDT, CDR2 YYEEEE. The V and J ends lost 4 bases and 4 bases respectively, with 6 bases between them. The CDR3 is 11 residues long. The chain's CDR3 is CASSEGYEQYF. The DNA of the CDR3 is TGTGCCAGCAGCGAAGGATACGAGCAGTACTTC.